These 10 T cell receptor beta chains came from one sample sequenced in a study of beta chain features in type 1 diabetes. Points from the study as a whole: TCRB CDR3s were moderately but significantly shorter in Type 1 diabetes patients in all four CD4+ subsets.

Since all of the isolated RNA was reverse transcribed, expressed TCRB transcripts were what got sequenced. TCRdb keeps only in-frame clones here, not all; method: immunoSEQ multiplex PCR. The sample holds more than 95,000 clones, 15% to 20% seen once. For these TCRs, the target antigens are not known. Sequenced sample: central memory CD4+ T cells from blood. The origin of the receptors is a man between 18 and 29 years old with type 1 diabetes.

V usage is TRBV29-1 and J usage is TRBJ2-7, with D possibly matching TRBD1 (5 bases). V was shortened by 6 bases and J by 4 bases, with 19 bases between the two germline ends. The length of the CDR3 is 14 residues. Germline V CDR1 and CDR2: SQVTM, ANQGSEA. This chain's CDR3 is CSVQGQGGSYEQYF. Here the CDR3 DNA reads TGCAGCGTCCAAGGGCAGGGCGGATCATACGAGCAGTACTTC.

A few counts support this clone. The chain employs TRBV2 and TRBJ2-1; TRBD1 might be the D (5 bases). V lost 8 bases, J lost 3 bases, and 14 bases lay in between. The V gene's germline CDR1 is SNHLY and CDR2 FYNNEI. CDR3 length equals 14 residues. CDR3 sequence reads: CASFDSNFYNEQFF. CDR3 in DNA: TGTGCCAGCTTCGACAGCAACTTCTACAATGAGCAGTTCTTC.

This chain connects TRBV18 to TRBJ2-7, with D perhaps TRBD1 (6 bases). Germline CDR1 is KGHSH and CDR2 is LQKENI. The CDR3 is 15 residues long. V was cut by 6 bases and J by 0 bases, with 15 bases left in between. CDR3 DNA sequence: TGTGCCAGCTCCCCCCGACAGGAGAGCTCCTACGAGCAGTACTTC. Protein: CASSPRQESSYEQYF.

The chain links TRBV7-3 to TRBJ2-7, with D possibly being TRBD1 (5 bases). V was trimmed by 2 bases and J by 2 bases, leaving 10 bases between them. CDR1 is SGHTA, CDR2 FQGTGA, per germline. This CDR3 spans 14 amino acids. The CDR3 here is CASSLSGQTYEQYF. The CDR3 DNA reads TGTGCCAGCAGCTTATCCGGACAAACCTACGAGCAGTACTTC.

This clone was seen a few times. This rearrangement joins TRBV5-4 to TRBJ2-7; TRBD1 is a possible D gene (6 bases). The CDR3 extends over 16 amino acids. CDR1 is SGHNT, CDR2 YYREEE, per germline (reference sequence). V was cut by 4 bases and J by 4 bases, with 21 bases left in between. As DNA, the CDR3 is TGTGCCAGCAGCCCGCGAGGGGGAAACAATAAATACGAGCAGTACTTC. Its translation is CASSPRGGNNKYEQYF. Full variable domain (rest looked up from reference TRBV5-4 and TRBJ2-7): ETGVTQSPTHLIKTRGQQVTLRCSSQSGHNTVSWYQQALGQGPQFIFQYYREEENGRGNFPPRFSGLQFPNYSSELNVNALELDDSALYLCASSPRGGNNKYEQYFGPGTRLTVT.

CDR3 sequence (DNA): TGTGCCAGCAGTGTAGGCCAGGGCGACACCGGGGAGCTGTTTTTT. Translated: CASSVGQGDTGELFF. The chain links TRBV2 to TRBJ2-2; D might be TRBD1 (5 bases). CDR1 SNHLY and CDR2 FYNNEI come from the germline V gene. Trimming cost V 4 bases and J 3 bases, with 12 bases left between them. This CDR3 has 15 amino acids.

This chain connects TRBV5-6 to TRBJ2-4; TRBD1 matches at 7 bases. In germline, CDR1 is SGHDT, CDR2 YYEEEE. V dropped 1 base and J dropped 7; count of bases not matched to a gene: 8. The CDR3 totals 15 residues. The CDR3 region has the DNA TGTGCCAGCAGCTTGCGACAGGGCTCGTCGAACATTCAGTACTTC. Translating it yields CASSLRQGSSNIQYF.

This rearrangement joins TRBV30 to TRBJ1-5; D ambiguous. Germline CDR1 and CDR2: GTSNPN and SVGIG (reference sequence). Trimming left V 1 base short and J 3 bases short, with 7 bases between. The length of the CDR3 is 13 residues. The CDR3 DNA sequence: TGTGCCTGGAGTGCGACCTTCAATCAGCCCCAGCATTTT. This sequence encodes CAWSATFNQPQHF.

This clone came up once. The rearrangement joins TRBV5-1 to TRBJ2-7; no clear D. V shed 0 bases and J shed 2 bases, with 12 bases lying between them. The germline gives CDR1 SGHRS, CDR2 YFSETQ. The CDR3 covers 15 residues. This chain's CDR3 is CASSLAGQPAYEQYF. The CDR3 DNA follows: TGCGCCAGCAGCTTGGCCGGGCAGCCTGCCTACGAGCAGTACTTC.

This clone has more than one count but fewer than ten. This chain links TRBV29-1 with TRBJ1-2; the D gene is possibly TRBD1 (6 bases). Deletions cut 1 base from V and 4 bases from J, with 7 bases between. Germline CDR1 is SQVTM and CDR2 is ANQGSEA. The CDR3 sequence is 12 residues long. For the CDR3, the DNA is TGCAGCGTTGAAGGGACAGTCTATGGCTACACCTTC. It yields the protein CSVEGTVYGYTF.